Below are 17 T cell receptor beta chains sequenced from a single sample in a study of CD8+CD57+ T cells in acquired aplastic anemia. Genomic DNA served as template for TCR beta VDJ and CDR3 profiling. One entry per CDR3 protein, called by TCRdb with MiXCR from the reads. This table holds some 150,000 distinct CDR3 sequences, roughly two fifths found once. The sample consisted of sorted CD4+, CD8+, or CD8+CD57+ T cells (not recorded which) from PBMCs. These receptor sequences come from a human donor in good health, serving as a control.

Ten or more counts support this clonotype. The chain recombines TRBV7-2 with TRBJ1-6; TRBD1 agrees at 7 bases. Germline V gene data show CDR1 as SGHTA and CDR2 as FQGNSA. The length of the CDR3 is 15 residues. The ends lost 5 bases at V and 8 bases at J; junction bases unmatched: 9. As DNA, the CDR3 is TGTGCCAGCAGCCCCCGGGCAGGGGGGGATTCACCCCTCCACTTT. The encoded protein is CASSPRAGGDSPLHF.

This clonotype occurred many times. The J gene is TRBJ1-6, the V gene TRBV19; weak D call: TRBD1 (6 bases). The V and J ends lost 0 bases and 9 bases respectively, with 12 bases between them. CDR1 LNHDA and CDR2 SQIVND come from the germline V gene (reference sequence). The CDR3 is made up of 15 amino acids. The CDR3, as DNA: TGTGCCAGTAGTATAGAAGGGGGAGTTGGTTCACCCCTCCACTTT. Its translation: CASSIEGGVGSPLHF.

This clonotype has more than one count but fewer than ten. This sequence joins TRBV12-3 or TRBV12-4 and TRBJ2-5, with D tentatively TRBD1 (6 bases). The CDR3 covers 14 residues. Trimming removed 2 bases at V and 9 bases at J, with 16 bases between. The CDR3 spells CASSLRGFIGAQYF. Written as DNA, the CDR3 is TGTGCCAGCAGTTTAAGGGGGTTTATTGGGGCCCAGTACTTC.

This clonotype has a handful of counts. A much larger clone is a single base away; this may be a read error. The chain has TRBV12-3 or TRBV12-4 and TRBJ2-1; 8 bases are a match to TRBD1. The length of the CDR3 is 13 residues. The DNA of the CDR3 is TGTACCAGCACCCTTACAGGGGGCAATGAGCAGTTCTTC. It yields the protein CTSTLTGGNEQFF.

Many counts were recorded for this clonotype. The CDR3 region is CASSLGSVYGYTF. CDR3 DNA sequence: TGTGCCAGCAGTTTAGGTTCGGTCTATGGCTACACCTTC. The J gene is TRBJ1-2, the V gene TRBV28; D remains ambiguous. Germline V gives CDR1 MDHEN, CDR2 SYDVKM. V lost 2 bases to trimming and J lost 4 bases, with 8 bases between them. The length of the CDR3 is 13 residues.

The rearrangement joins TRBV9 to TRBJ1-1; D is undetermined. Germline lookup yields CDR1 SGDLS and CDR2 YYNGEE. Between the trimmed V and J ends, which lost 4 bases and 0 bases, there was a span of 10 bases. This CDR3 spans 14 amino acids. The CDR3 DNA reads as TGTGCCAGCAGCCCGACGCGGATGAACACTGAAGCTTTCTTT. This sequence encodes CASSPTRMNTEAFF. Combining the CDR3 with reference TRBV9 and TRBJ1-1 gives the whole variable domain DSGVTQTPKHLITATGQRVTLRCSPRSGDLSVYWYQQSLDQGLQFLIQYYNGEERAKGNILERFSAQQFPDLHSELNLSSLELGDSALYFCASSPTRMNTEAFFGQGTRLTVV.

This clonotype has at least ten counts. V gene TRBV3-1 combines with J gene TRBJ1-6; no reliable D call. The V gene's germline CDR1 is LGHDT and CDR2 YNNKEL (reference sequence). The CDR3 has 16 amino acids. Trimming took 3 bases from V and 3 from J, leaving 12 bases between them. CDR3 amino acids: CASSHLGRDYNSPLHF. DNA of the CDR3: TGTGCCAGCAGCCATTTGGGGAGGGACTATAATTCACCCCTCCACTTT.

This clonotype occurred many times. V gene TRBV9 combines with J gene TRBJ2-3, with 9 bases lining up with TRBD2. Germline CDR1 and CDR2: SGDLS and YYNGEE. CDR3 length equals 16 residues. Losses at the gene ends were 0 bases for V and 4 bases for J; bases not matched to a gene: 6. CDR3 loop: CASSVGSGRFSDTQYF. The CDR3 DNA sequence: TGTGCCAGCAGCGTAGGTAGCGGGAGATTTTCAGATACGCAGTATTTT.

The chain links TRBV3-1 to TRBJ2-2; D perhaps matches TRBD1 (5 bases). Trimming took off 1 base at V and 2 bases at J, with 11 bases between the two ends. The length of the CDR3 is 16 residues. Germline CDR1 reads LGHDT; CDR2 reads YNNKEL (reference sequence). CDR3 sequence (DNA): TGTGCCAGCAGCCAAGTTGCAGGGCGAAACACCGGGGAGCTGTTTTTT. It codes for CASSQVAGRNTGELFF.

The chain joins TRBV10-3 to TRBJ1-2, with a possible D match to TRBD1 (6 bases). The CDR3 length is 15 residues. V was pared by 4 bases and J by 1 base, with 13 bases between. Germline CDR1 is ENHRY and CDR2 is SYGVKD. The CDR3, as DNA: TGTGCCATCAGTGTTCCGACAGGAATTAACTATGGCTACACCTTC. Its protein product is CAISVPTGINYGYTF.

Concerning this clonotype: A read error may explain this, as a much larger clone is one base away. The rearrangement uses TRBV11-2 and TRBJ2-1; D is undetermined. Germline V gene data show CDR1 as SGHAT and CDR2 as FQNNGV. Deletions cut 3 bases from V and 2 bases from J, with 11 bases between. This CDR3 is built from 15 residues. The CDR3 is CASSLGGRPYNEQFF. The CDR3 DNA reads TGTGCCAGCAGCTTGGGTGGCAGGCCCTACAATGAGCAGTTCTTC.

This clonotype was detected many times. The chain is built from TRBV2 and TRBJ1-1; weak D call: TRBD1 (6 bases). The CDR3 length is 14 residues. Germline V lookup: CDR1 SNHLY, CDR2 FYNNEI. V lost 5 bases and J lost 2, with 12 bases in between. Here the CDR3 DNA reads TGTGCCAGCAGTAAAAGGACAGTCAACACTGAAGCTTTCTTT. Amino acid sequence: CASSKRTVNTEAFF. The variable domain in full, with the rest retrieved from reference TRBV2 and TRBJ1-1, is EPEVTQTPSHQVTQMGQEVILRCVPISNHLYFYWYRQILGQKVEFLVSFYNNEISEKSEIFDDQFSVERPDGSNFTLKIRSTKLEDSAMYFCASSKRTVNTEAFFGQGTRLTVV.

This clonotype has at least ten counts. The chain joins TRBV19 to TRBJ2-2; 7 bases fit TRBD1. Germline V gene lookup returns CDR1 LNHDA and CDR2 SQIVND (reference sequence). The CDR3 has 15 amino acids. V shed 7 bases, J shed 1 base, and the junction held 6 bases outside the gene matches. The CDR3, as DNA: TGTGCCAGTACACGACAGGGCCGGAACACCGGGGAGCTGTTTTTT. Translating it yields CASTRQGRNTGELFF. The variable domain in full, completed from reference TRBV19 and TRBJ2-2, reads DGGITQSPKYLFRKEGQNVTLSCEQNLNHDAMYWYRQDPGQGLRLIYYSQIVNDFQKGDIAEGYSVSREKKESFPLTVTSAQKNPTAFYLCASTRQGRNTGELFFGEGSRLTVL.

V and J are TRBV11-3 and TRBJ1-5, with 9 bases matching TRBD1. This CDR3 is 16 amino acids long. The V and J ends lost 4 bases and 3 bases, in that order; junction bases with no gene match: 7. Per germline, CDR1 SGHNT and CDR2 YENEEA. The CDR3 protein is CASSSQGQGINQPQHF. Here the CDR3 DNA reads TGTGCCAGCAGCTCGCAGGGACAGGGCATCAATCAGCCCCAGCATTTT.

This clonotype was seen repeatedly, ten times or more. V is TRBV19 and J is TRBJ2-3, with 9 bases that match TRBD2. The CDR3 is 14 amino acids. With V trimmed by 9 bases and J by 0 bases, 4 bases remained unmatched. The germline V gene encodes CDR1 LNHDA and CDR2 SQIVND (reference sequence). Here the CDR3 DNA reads TGTGCCAGAACGGGGACTAGCAGCACAGATACGCAGTATTTT. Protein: CARTGTSSTDTQYF. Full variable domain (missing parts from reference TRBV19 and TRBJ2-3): DGGITQSPKYLFRKEGQNVTLSCEQNLNHDAMYWYRQDPGQGLRLIYYSQIVNDFQKGDIAEGYSVSREKKESFPLTVTSAQKNPTAFYLCARTGTSSTDTQYFGPGTRLTVL.

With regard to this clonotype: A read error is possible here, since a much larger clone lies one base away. The CDR3, as DNA: TGTGCCAGCAGTTTATTGGGAGGGTCCGGGACAGGGGGGTATGGCTGCACCTTC. The encoded protein is CASSLLGGSGTGGYGCTF. This chain uses TRBV12-3 or TRBV12-4 with TRBJ1-2, with TRBD1 matching over 11 bases. The CDR3 has 18 amino acids.

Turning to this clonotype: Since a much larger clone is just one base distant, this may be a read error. The DNA of the CDR3 is TGCGCCAGCGGATCTGGGGGCCCTTTCACAGATACGCAGTATTTT. Protein product: CASGSGGPFTDTQYF. J is TRBJ2-3 and V is TRBV5-1; D might be TRBD1 (6 bases). The germline gives CDR1 SGHRS, CDR2 YFSETQ. There are 15 residues in the CDR3. Trimming took off 7 bases at V and 2 bases at J, with 17 bases between the two ends.